This T cell receptor (beta chain) is from a study of shared clonotypes between healthy human individuals. About the study: Plates per donor: three CD4 naive, three CD4 memory, two CD8 naive, one CD8 memory. Whole-study results and caveats: Owing to a small donor count, the genetic and exposure-history diversity represented was limited.

Sequencing used immunoSEQ multiplex PCR; TCRdb keeps in-frame clones, though not all of them. Among around 620,000 clones listed, 85% to 95% were seen once. This clone has a single count. Its antigen is undetermined. V was clipped by 6 bases and J by 4 bases, with 13 bases between them. The CDR3 totals 13 residues. CDR1 is SEHNR and CDR2 is FQNEAQ in the germline V gene (reference sequence). The naive CD8 fraction comprised CD45RO-negative cells positively selected for CCR7 and excluded terminally differentiated effector memory CD45RA+ cells. The donors were adults (healthy and HIV-negative) with no recent acute infections or vaccinations. Every donor was a Caucasian adult from Nashville, Tennessee.

The source material was naive CD8+ T cells sorted from blood. V gene TRBV7-9 combines with J gene TRBJ2-7, with D possibly being TRBD2 (6 bases). This TCR was sampled from a woman aged 25 to 39 in good health. CDR3 nucleotide sequence: TGTGCCAGCAGAATGGGTGGGGGGTACGAGCAGTACTTC. Translated, it gives CASRMGGGYEQYF.